This T cell receptor (beta chain) originates from a study of type 1 and type 2 diabetes patients. Genomic DNA was the PCR template. Multiplex PCR with 30 forward and 13 reverse primers amplified the TCR beta CDR3. TCRdb recomputed calls from the multiplex PCR reads with MiXCR, one row per CDR3 protein. The sample holds more than 250,000 distinct CDR3 sequences, 40% to 50% seen once. This clonotype was observed a few times. The CDR3 covers 13 residues. Germline values: CDR1 LNHDA, CDR2 SQIVND (reference sequence). The V end lost 6 bases, the J end lost 4 bases, and 10 bases lay between the germline ends.

The chain carries TRBV19 and TRBJ2-1; tentatively, D is TRBD1 (6 bases). This clonotype originated in a man between 18 and 29 years old with type 2 diabetes. Sequenced input: peripheral blood mononuclear cells (PBMCs). CDR3 sequence (DNA): TGTGCCAGTAGCCAGGGGATATACAATGAGCAGTTCTTC. It codes for CASSQGIYNEQFF.